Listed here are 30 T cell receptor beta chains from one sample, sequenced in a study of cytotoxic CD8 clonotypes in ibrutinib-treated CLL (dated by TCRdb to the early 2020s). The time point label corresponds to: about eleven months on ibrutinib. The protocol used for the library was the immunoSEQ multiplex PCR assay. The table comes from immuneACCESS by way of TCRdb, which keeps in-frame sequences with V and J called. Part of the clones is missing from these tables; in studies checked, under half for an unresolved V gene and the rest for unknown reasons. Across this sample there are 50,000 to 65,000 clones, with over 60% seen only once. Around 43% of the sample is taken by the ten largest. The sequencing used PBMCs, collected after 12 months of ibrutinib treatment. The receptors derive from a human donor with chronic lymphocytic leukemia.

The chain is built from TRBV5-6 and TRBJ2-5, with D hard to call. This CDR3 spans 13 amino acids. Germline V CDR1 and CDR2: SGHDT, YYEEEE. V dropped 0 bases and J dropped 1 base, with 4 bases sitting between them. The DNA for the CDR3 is TGTGCCAGCAGCTTGGAGGGCCAAGAGACCCAGTACTTC. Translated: CASSLEGQETQYF.

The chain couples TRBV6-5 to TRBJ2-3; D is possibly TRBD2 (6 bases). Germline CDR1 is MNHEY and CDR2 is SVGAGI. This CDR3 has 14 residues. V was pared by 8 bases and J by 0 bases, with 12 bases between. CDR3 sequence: CASQKGLSTDTQYF. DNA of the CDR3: TGTGCCAGCCAGAAGGGACTCAGCACAGATACGCAGTATTTT.

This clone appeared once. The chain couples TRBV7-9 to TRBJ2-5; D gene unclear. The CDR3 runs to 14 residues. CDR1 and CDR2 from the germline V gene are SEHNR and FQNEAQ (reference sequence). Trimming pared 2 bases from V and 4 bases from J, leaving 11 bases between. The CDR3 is CASSLMSGVETQYF. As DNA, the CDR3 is TGTGCCAGCAGCTTAATGTCTGGGGTAGAGACCCAGTACTTC.

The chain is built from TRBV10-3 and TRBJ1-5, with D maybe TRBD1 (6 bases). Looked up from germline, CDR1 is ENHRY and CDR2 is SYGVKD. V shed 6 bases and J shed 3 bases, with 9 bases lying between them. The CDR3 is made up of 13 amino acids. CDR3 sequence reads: CAIRRGDNQPQHF. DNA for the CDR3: TGTGCCATCAGGAGGGGGGACAATCAGCCCCAGCATTTT.

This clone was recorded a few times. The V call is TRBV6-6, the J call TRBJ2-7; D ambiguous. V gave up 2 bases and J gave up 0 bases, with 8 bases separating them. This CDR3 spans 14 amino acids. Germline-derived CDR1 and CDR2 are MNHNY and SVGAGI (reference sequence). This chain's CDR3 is CASSYVQLSYEQYF. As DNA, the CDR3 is TGTGCCAGCAGTTACGTACAGCTCTCCTACGAGCAGTACTTC.

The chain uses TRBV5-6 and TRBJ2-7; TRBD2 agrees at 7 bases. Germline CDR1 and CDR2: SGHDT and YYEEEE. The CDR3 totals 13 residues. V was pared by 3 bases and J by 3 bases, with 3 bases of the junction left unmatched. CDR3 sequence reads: CASSYGGYYEQYF. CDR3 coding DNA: TGTGCCAGCAGCTACGGGGGGTACTACGAGCAGTACTTC. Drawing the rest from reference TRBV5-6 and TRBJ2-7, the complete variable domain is DAGVTQSPTHLIKTRGQQVTLRCSPKSGHDTVSWYQQALGQGPQFIFQYYEEEERQRGNFPDRFSGHQFPNYSSELNVNALLLGDSALYLCASSYGGYYEQYFGPGTRLTVT.

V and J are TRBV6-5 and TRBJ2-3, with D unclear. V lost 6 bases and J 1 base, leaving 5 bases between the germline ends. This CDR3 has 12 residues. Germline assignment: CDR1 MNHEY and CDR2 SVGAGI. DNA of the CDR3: TGTGCCAGCAGCAGAGGCACAGATACGCAGTATTTT. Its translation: CASSRGTDTQYF.

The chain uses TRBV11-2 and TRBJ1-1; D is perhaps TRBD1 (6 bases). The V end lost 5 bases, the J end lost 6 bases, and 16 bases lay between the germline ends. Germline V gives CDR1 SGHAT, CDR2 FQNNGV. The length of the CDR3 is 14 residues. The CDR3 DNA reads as TGTGCCAGCAGCAAACGCAGGACAGTACCTGAAGCTTTCTTT. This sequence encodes CASSKRRTVPEAFF.

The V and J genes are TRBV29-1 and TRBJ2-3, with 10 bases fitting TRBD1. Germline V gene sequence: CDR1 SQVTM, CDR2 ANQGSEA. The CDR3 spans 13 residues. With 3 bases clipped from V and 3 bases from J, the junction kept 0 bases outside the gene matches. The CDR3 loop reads CSVEGQGTDTQYF. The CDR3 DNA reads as TGCAGCGTTGAGGGACAGGGGACAGATACGCAGTATTTT.

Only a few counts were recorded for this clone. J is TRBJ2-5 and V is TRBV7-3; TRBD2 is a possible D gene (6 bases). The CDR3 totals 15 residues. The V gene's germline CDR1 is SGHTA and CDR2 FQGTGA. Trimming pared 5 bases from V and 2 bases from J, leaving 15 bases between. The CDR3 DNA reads TGTGCCAGCAGCCGGTTCGGCGGGACTCAAGAGACCCAGTACTTC. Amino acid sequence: CASSRFGGTQETQYF.

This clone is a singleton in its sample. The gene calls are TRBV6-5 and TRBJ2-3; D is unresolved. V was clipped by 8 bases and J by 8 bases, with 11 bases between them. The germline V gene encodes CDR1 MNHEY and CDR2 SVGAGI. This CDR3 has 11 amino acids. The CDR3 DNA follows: TGTGCCAGCGAAACGCTGGGTACGCAGTATTTT. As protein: CASETLGTQYF.

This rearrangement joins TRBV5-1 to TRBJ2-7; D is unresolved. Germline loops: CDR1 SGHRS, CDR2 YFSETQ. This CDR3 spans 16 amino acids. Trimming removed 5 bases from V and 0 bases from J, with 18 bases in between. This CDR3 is CASRPHPSTSSYEQYF. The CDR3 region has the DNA TGCGCCAGCAGACCGCACCCTTCGACCAGCTCCTACGAGCAGTACTTC.

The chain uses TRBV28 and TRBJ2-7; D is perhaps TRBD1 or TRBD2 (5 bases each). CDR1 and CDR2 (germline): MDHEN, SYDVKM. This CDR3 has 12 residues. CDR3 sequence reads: CGTLGDRVEQYF. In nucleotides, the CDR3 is TGTGGCACTCTGGGGGATCGAGTCGAGCAGTACTTC.

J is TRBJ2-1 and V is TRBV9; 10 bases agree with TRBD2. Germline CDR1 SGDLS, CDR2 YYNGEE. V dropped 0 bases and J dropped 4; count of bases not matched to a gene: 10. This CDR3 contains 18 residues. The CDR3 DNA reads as TGTGCCAGCAGCGTAGTTGGGCTAGCGGGAGATACATACAATGAGCAGTTCTTC. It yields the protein CASSVVGLAGDTYNEQFF. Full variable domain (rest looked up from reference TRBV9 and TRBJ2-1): DSGVTQTPKHLITATGQRVTLRCSPRSGDLSVYWYQQSLDQGLQFLIQYYNGEERAKGNILERFSAQQFPDLHSELNLSSLELGDSALYFCASSVVGLAGDTYNEQFFGPGTRLTVL.

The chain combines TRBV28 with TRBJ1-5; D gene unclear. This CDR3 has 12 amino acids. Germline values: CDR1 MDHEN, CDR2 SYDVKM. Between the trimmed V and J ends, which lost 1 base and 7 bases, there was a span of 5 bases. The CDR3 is CASSLLAQPQHF. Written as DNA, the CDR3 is TGTGCCAGCAGTTTATTAGCCCAGCCCCAGCATTTT.

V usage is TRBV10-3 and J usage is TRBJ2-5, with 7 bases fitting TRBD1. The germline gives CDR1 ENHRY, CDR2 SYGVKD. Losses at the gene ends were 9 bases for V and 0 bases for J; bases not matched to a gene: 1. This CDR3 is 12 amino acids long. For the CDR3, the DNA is TGTGCCATACAGGGGTACCAAGAGACCCAGTACTTC. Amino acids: CAIQGYQETQYF.

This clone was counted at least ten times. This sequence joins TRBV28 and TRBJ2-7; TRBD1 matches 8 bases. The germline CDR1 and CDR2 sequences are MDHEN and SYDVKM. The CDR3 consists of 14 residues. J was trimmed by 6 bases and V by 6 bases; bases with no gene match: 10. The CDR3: CASSLTGEPREQYF. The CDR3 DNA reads TGTGCCAGCAGCTTGACAGGGGAGCCCCGCGAGCAGTACTTC.

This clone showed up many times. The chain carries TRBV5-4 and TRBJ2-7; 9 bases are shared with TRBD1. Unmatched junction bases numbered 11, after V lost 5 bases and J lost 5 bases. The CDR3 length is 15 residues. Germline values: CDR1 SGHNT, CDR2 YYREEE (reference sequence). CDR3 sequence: CASRPPGTGTHEQYF. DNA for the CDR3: TGTGCCAGCAGGCCCCCCGGGACAGGGACCCACGAGCAGTACTTC.

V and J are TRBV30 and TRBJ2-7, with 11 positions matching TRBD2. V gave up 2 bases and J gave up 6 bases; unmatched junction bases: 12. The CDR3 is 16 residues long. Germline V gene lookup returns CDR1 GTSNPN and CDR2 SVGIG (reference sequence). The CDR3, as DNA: TGTGCCTGGAGTCCCCGACTAGCGGGACACTTAGGCGAGCAGTACTTC. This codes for CAWSPRLAGHLGEQYF.

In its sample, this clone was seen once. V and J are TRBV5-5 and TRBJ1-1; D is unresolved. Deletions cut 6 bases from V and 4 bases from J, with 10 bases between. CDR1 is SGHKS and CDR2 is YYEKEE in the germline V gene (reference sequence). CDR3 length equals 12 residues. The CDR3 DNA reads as TGTGCCAGCACACTGGGAGCCACTGAAGCTTTCTTT. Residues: CASTLGATEAFF. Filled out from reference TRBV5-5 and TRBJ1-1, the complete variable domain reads DAGVTQSPTHLIKTRGQQVTLRCSPISGHKSVSWYQQVLGQGPQFIFQYYEKEERGRGNFPDRFSARQFPNYSSELNVNALLLGDSALYLCASTLGATEAFFGQGTRLTVV.

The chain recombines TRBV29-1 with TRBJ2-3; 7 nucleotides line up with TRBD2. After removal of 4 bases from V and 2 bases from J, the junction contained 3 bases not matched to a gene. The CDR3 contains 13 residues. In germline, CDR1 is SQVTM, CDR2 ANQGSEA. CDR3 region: CSVVSGFTDTQYF. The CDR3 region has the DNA TGCAGCGTTGTTAGCGGGTTCACAGATACGCAGTATTTT.

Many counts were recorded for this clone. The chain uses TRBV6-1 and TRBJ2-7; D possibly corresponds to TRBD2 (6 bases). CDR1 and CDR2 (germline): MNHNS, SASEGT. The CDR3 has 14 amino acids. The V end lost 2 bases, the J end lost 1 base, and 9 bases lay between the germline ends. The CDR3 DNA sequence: TGTGCCAGCAGTGAAAGGGACTTTTCCTACGAGCAGTACTTC. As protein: CASSERDFSYEQYF.

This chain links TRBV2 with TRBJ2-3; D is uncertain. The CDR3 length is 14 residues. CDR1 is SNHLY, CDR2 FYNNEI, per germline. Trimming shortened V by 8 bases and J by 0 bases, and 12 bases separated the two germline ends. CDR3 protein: CASGERLSTDTQYF. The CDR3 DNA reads TGTGCCAGCGGGGAACGCCTAAGCACAGATACGCAGTATTTT.

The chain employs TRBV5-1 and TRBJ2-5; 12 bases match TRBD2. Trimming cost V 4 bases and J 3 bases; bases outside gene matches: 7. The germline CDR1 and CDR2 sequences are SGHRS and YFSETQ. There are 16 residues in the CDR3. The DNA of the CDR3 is TGCGCCAGCAGCCTGACTAGCGGGAGAGGGAAAGAGACCCAGTACTTC. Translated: CASSLTSGRGKETQYF.

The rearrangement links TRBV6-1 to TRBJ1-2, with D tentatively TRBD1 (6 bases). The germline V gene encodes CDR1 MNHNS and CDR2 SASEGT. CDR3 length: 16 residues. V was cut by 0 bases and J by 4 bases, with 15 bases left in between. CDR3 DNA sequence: TGTGCCAGCAGTGAAGCCCCAAGCGGGGGCAGCTATGGCTACACCTTC. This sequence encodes CASSEAPSGGSYGYTF.

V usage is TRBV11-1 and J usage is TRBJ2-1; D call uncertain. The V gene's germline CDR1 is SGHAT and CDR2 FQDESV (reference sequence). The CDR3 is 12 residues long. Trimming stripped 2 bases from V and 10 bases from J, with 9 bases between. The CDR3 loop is CASSLRSLEQFF. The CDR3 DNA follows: TGTGCCAGCAGCTTAAGATCGTTGGAGCAGTTCTTC.

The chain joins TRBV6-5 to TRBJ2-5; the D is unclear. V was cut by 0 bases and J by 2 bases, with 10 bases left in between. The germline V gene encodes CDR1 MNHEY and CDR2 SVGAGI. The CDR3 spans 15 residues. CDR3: CASSYSAGPQETQYF. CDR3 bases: TGTGCCAGCAGTTACTCAGCCGGGCCACAAGAGACCCAGTACTTC.

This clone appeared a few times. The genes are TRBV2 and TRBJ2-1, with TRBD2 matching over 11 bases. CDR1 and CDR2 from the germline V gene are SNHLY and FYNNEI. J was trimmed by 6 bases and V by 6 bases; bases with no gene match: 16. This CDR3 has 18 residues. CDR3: CASSRLAGGKGTGNEQFF. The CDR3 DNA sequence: TGTGCCAGCAGCCGCCTAGCGGGAGGAAAGGGTACGGGCAATGAGCAGTTCTTC.

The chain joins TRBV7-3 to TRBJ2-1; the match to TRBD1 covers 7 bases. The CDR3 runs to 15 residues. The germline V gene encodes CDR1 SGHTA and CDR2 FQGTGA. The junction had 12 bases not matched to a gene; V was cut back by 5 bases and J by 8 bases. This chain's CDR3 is CASSQSGTVEDEQFF. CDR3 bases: TGTGCCAGCAGCCAATCCGGGACAGTCGAGGATGAGCAGTTCTTC.

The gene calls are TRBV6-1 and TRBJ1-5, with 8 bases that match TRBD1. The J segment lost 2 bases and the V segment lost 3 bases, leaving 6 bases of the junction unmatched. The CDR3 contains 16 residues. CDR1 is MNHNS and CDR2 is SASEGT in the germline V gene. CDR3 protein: CASSEWQGAGNQPQHF. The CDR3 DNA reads TGTGCCAGCAGTGAGTGGCAGGGGGCAGGCAATCAGCCCCAGCATTTT.